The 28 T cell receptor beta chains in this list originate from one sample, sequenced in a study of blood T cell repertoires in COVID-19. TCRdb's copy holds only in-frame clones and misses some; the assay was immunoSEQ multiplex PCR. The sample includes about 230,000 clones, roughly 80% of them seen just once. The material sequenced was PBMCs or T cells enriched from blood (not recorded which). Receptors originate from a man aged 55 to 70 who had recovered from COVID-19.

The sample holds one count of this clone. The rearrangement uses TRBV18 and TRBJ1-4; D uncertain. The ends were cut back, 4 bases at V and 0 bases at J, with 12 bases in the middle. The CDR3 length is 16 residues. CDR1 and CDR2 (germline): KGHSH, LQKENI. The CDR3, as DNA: TGTGCCAGCTCACAAGCTTTGGTTGCAACTAATGAAAAACTGTTTTTT. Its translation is CASSQALVATNEKLFF.

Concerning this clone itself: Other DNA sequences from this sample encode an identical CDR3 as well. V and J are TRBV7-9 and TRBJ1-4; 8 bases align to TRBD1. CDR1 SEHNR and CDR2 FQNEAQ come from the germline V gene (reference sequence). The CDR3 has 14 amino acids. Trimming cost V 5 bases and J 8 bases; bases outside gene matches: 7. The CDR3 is CASSLGQGGEKLFF. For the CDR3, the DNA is TGTGCCAGCAGCCTAGGACAGGGAGGCGAAAAACTGTTTTTT.

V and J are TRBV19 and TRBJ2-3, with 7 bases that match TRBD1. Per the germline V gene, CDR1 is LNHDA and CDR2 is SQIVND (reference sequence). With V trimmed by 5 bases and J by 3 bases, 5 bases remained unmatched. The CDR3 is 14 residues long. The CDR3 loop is CASSLQQGTDTQYF. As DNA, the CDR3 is TGTGCCAGTAGTCTTCAACAGGGGACAGATACGCAGTATTTT.

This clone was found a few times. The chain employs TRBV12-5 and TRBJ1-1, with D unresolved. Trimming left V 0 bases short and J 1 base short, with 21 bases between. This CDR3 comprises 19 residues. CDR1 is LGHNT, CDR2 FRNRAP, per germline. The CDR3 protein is CASGLVFMAGGRRNTEAFF. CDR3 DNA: TGTGCTAGTGGTTTGGTATTTATGGCGGGAGGGAGGCGGAACACTGAAGCTTTCTTT.

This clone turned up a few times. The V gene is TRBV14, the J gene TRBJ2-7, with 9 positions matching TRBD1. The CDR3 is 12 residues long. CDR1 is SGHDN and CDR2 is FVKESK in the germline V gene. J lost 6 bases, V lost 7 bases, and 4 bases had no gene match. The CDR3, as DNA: TGTGCCAGCAAGGGACAGGGAATCGAGCAGTACTTC. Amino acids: CASKGQGIEQYF.

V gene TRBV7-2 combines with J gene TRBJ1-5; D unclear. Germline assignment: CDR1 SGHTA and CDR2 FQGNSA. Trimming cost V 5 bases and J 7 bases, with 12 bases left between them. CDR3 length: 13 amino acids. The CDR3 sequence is CASSRDIEQPQHF. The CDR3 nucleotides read TGTGCCAGCAGCCGCGACATAGAACAGCCCCAGCATTTT.

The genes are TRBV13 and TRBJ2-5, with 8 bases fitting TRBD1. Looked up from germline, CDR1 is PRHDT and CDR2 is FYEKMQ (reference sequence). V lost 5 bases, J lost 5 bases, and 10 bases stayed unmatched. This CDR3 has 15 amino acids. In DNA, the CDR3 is TGTGCCAGCAGCGCCCCGACAGGGGCACCGGAGACCCAGTACTTC. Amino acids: CASSAPTGAPETQYF.

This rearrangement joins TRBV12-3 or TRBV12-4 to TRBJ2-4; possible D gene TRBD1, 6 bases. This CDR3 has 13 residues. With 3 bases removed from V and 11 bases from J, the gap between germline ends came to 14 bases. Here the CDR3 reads CASSFGDRGFQYF. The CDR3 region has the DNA TGTGCCAGCAGTTTCGGCGATAGGGGGTTTCAGTACTTC.

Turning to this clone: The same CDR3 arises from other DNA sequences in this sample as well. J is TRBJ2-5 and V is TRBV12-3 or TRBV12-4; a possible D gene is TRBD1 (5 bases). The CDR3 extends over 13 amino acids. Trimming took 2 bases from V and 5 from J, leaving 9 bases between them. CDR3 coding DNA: TGTGCCAGCAGTTTACCCCCAGGGGAGACCCAGTACTTC. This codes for CASSLPPGETQYF.

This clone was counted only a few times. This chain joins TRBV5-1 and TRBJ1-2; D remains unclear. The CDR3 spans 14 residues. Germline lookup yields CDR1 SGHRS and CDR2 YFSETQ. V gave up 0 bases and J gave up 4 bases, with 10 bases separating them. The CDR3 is CASSLAGSGYGYTF. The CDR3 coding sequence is TGCGCCAGCAGCTTGGCGGGGTCGGGCTATGGCTACACCTTC. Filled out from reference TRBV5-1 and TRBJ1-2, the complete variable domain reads KAGVTQTPRYLIKTRGQQVTLSCSPISGHRSVSWYQQTPGQGLQFLFEYFSETQRNKGNFPGRFSGRQFSNSRSEMNVSTLELGDSALYLCASSLAGSGYGYTFGSGTRLTVV.

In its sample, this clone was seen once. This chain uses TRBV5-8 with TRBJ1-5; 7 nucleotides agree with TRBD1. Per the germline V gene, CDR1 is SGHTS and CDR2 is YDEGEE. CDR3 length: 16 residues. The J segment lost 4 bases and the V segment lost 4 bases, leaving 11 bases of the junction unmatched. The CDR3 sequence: CASSQGQVVGNQPQHF. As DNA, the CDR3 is TGTGCCAGCAGCCAAGGACAGGTTGTTGGAAATCAGCCCCAGCATTTT.

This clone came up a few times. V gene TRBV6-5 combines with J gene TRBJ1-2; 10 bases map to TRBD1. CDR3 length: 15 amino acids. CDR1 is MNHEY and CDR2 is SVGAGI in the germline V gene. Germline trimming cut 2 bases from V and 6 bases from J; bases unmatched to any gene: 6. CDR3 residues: CASSYNRDRGNGYTF. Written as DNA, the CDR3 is TGTGCCAGCAGTTACAATCGGGACAGGGGAAATGGCTACACCTTC.

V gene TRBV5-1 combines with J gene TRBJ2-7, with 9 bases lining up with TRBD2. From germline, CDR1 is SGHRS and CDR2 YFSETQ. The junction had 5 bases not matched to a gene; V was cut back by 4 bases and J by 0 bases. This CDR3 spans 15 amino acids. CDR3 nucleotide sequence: TGCGCCAGCAGCCCGAGCGGGGGGAGCTCCTACGAGCAGTACTTC. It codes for CASSPSGGSSYEQYF.

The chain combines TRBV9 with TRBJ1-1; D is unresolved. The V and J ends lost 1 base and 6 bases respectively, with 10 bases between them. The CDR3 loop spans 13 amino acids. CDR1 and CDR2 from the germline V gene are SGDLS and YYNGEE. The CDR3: CASSVPLRAEAFF. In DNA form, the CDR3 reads TGTGCCAGCAGCGTACCCCTTCGAGCTGAAGCTTTCTTT.

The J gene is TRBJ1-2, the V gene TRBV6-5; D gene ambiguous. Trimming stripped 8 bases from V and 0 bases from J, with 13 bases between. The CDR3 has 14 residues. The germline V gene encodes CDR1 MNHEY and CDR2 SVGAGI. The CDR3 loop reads CASSQYNANYGYTF. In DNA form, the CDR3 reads TGTGCCAGCTCCCAATACAATGCTAACTATGGCTACACCTTC.

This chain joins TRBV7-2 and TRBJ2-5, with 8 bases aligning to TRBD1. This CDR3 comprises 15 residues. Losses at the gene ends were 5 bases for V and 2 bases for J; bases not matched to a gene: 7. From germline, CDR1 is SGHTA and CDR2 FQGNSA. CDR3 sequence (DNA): TGTGCCAGCAGCGCCCGGGACAGGCAGCAAGAGACCCAGTACTTC. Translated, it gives CASSARDRQQETQYF.

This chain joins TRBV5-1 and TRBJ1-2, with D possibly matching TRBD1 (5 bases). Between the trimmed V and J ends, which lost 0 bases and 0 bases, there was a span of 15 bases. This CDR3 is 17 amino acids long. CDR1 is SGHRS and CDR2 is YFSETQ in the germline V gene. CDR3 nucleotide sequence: TGCGCCAGCAGCTTGGAAGGGGAACGTAGGGCTAACTATGGCTACACCTTC. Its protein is CASSLEGERRANYGYTF. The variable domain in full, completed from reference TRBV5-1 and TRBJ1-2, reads KAGVTQTPRYLIKTRGQQVTLSCSPISGHRSVSWYQQTPGQGLQFLFEYFSETQRNKGNFPGRFSGRQFSNSRSEMNVSTLELGDSALYLCASSLEGERRANYGYTFGSGTRLTVV.

In nucleotides, the CDR3 is TGTGCCAGCAGCGATCCCGACAGGGACCGATACAATGAGCAGTTCTTC. This gives the protein CASSDPDRDRYNEQFF. The chain is built from TRBV11-3 and TRBJ2-1, with 7 nucleotides matching TRBD1. The CDR3 spans 16 residues. Germline V CDR1 and CDR2: SGHNT, YENEEA. V lost 5 bases and J lost 4; bases outside the gene matches: 11.

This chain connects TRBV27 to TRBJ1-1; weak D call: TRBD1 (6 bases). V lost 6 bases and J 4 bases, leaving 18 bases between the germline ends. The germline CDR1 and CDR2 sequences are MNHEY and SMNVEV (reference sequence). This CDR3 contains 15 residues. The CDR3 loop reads CASRLLGGGGTEAFF. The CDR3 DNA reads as TGTGCCAGCAGACTTCTCGGGGGCGGGGGCACTGAAGCTTTCTTT.

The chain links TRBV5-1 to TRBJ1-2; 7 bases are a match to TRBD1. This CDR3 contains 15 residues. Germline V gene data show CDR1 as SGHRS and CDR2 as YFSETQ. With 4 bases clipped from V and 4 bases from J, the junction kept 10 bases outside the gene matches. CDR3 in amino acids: CASSPGQTLGYGYTF. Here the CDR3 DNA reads TGCGCCAGCAGCCCGGGACAGACCCTCGGCTATGGCTACACCTTC.

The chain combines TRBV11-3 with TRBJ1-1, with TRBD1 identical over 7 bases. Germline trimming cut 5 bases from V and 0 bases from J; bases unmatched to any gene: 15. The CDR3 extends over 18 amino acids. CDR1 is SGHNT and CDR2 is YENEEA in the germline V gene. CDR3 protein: CASSPFLTGEGMNTEAFF. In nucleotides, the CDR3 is TGTGCCAGCAGCCCCTTCCTCACAGGGGAAGGAATGAACACTGAAGCTTTCTTT.

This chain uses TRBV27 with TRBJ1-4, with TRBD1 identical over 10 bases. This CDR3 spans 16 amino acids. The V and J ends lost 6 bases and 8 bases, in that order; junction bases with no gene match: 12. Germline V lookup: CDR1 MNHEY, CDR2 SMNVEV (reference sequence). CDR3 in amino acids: CASSPLPGQGNEKLFF. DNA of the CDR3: TGTGCCAGCAGCCCACTCCCGGGACAGGGGAACGAAAAACTGTTTTTT.

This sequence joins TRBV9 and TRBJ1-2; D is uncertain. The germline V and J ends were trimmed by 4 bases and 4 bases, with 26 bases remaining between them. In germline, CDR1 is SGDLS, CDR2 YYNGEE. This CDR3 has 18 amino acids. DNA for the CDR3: TGTGCCAGCAGCCCCCATGGAGGTTCGGGTTCCCCCTCCTATGGCTACACCTTC. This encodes CASSPHGGSGSPSYGYTF. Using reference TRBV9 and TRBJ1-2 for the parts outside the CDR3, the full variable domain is DSGVTQTPKHLITATGQRVTLRCSPRSGDLSVYWYQQSLDQGLQFLIQYYNGEERAKGNILERFSAQQFPDLHSELNLSSLELGDSALYFCASSPHGGSGSPSYGYTFGSGTRLTVV.

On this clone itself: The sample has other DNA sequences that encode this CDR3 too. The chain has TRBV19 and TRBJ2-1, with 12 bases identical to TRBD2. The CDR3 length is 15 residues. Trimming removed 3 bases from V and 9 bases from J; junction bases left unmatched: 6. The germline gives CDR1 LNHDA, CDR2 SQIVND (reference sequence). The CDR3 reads CASSIASGGASEQFF. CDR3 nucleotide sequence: TGTGCCAGTAGTATCGCTAGCGGGGGGGCGAGTGAGCAGTTCTTC.

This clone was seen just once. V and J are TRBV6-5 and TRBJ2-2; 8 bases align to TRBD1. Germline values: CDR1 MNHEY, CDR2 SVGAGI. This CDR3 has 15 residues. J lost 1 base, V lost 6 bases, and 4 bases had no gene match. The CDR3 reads CASRTGTGNTGELFF. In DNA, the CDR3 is TGTGCCAGCAGAACCGGGACAGGGAACACCGGGGAGCTGTTTTTT.

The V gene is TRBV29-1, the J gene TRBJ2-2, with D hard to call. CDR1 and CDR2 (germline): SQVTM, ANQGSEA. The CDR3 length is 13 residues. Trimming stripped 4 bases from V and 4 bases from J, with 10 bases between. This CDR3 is CSVGGARTGELFF. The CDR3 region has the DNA TGCAGCGTTGGAGGAGCGCGCACCGGGGAGCTGTTTTTT.

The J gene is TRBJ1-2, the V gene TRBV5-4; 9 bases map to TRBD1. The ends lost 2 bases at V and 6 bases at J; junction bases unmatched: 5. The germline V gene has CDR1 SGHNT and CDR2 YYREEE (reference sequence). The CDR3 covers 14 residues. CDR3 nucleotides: TGTGCCAGCAGCTTTGGGACAGGGTCGCATGGCTACACCTTC. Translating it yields CASSFGTGSHGYTF. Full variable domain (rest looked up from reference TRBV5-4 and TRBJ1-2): ETGVTQSPTHLIKTRGQQVTLRCSSQSGHNTVSWYQQALGQGPQFIFQYYREEENGRGNFPPRFSGLQFPNYSSELNVNALELDDSALYLCASSFGTGSHGYTFGSGTRLTVV.

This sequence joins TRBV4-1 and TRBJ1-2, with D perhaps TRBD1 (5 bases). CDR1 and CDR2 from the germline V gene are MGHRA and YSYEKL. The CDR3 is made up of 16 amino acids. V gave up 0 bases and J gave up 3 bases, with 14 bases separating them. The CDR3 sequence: CASSQEGPTWDYGYTF. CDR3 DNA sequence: TGCGCCAGCAGCCAAGAGGGGCCGACCTGGGACTATGGCTACACCTTC.